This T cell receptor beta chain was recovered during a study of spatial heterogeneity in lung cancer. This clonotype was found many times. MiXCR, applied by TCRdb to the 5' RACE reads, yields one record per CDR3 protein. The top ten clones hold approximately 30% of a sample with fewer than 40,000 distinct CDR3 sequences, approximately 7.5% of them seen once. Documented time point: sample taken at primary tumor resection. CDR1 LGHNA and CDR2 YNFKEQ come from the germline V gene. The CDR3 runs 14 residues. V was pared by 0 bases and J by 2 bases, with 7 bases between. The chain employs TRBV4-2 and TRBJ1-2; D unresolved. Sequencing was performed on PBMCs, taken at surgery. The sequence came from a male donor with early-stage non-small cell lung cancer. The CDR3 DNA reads TGTGCCAGCAGCCAAGACCCGGGGAACTATGGCTACACCTTC. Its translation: CASSQDPGNYGYTF.